A single sample is the source of the 25 T cell receptor beta chains below, sequenced in a study of blood T cells in healthy people across ages. The second PCR ran about 7 to 12 cycles with a sample-barcoded 5' primer and J-beta primers. Each CDR3 protein gets one entry after TCRdb re-called the 5' RACE reads with MiXCR. The sample shows about 670,000 distinct CDR3 sequences, roughly two fifths of them seen only once. The sequenced sample was blood. The receptors stem from a man older than 75 in good health.

The chain links TRBV20-1 to TRBJ1-5, with TRBD1 identical over 8 bases. This CDR3 region has 16 residues. V was pared by 3 bases and J by 6 bases, with 13 bases of the junction left unmatched. Germline values: CDR1 DFQATT, CDR2 SNEGSKA (reference sequence). CDR3 amino acids: CSARGHTGGLSQPQHF. The DNA of the CDR3 is TGCAGTGCTAGGGGGCACACAGGGGGTCTAAGTCAGCCCCAGCATTTT.

The chain combines TRBV20-1 with TRBJ2-5; 13 bases fit TRBD2. CDR1 and CDR2 (germline): DFQATT, SNEGSKA (reference sequence). The junction had 8 bases not matched to a gene; V was cut back by 2 bases and J by 2 bases. This CDR3 is built from 17 residues. CDR3 loop: CSARPTSGGGPQETQYF. The CDR3 DNA follows: TGCAGTGCTAGACCTACTAGCGGGGGGGGTCCGCAAGAGACCCAGTACTTC.

The chain joins TRBV20-1 to TRBJ1-6; 10 nucleotides align to TRBD1. Germline assignment: CDR1 DFQATT and CDR2 SNEGSKA (reference sequence). This CDR3 is built from 16 residues. V was clipped by 6 bases and J by 3 bases; unmatched bases: 8. CDR3 sequence reads: CSARDRGQVYNSPLHF. The CDR3 DNA follows: TGCAGTGCACGTGACAGGGGGCAGGTCTATAATTCACCCCTCCACTTT.

In the case of this clonotype: This may come from a read error, since a much larger clone is one base off. This chain joins TRBV10-1 and TRBJ2-7, with TRBD1 matching over 10 bases. Germline lookup yields CDR1 WNHNN and CDR2 SYGVQD (reference sequence). Trimming took 4 bases from V and 7 from J; bases not matched to a gene: 10. The length of the CDR3 is 15 residues. CDR3 in amino acids: CASSASGQGKSEQYF. The CDR3, as DNA: TGCGCCAGCAGTGCGTCGGGACAGGGGAAGAGTGAGCAGTACTTC.

The CDR3 spells CASSSTSGGSGSPYF. The CDR3 DNA reads TGCGCCAGCAGCTCGACTAGCGGGGGCTCCGGTAGTCCGTACTTC. V usage is TRBV5-1 and J usage is TRBJ2-5, with 12 bases lining up with TRBD2. The CDR3 has 15 residues. Germline V gene lookup returns CDR1 SGHRS and CDR2 YFSETQ. J was trimmed by 13 bases and V by 3 bases; bases with no gene match: 13.

The V gene is TRBV4-3, the J gene TRBJ1-3; D is ambiguous. The germline CDR1 and CDR2 sequences are LGHNA and YSLEER. V was pared by 3 bases and J by 0 bases, with 12 bases between. This CDR3 contains 16 residues. In nucleotides, the CDR3 is TGCGCCAGCAGCCAGGATCCAACTAACTCTGGAAACACCATATATTTT. It codes for CASSQDPTNSGNTIYF.

This clonotype was counted ten times or more. V and J are TRBV6-2 or TRBV6-3 and TRBJ1-2; D is unclear. Per the germline V gene, CDR1 is MNHEY and CDR2 is SVGEGT. The CDR3 length is 16 residues. Trimming cost V 6 bases and J 3 bases, with 20 bases left between them. CDR3 region: CASRTDGYYWDYGYTF. The CDR3 DNA is TGTGCCAGCAGAACGGACGGCTACTATTGGGACTATGGCTACACCTTC.

This clonotype was seen a few times. V usage is TRBV5-4 and J usage is TRBJ2-5; TRBD1 is a possible D gene (6 bases). The V and J ends lost 3 bases and 5 bases respectively, with 17 bases between them. Germline V gene data show CDR1 as SGHNT and CDR2 as YYREEE (reference sequence). This CDR3 spans 15 amino acids. Here the CDR3 DNA reads TGTGCCAGCAGCTCGACAGGTTACCAGGATGAGACCCAGTACTTC. Translation gives CASSSTGYQDETQYF.

This clonotype was seen only a few times. The chain employs TRBV24-1 and TRBJ2-5, with 13 nucleotides matching TRBD2. The CDR3 has 16 amino acids. V trimming: 4 bases; J trimming: 11 bases; junction bases outside the gene matches: 12. Germline lookup yields CDR1 KGHDR and CDR2 SFDVKD. The CDR3 DNA reads as TGTGCCACCAGTGACCGGACTAGCGGGGGTCGCAATGAGCAGTACTTC. Its protein product is CATSDRTSGGRNEQYF.

The table lists this clonotype with a few counts. CDR3 sequence reads: CASSVRGGEKLFF. CDR3 nucleotides: TGTGCCAGCAGCGTCAGGGGTGGTGAAAAACTGTTTTTT. The chain recombines TRBV9 with TRBJ1-4; D might be TRBD1 (6 bases). The germline V and J ends were trimmed by 2 bases and 7 bases, with 9 bases remaining between them. The germline V gene has CDR1 SGDLS and CDR2 YYNGEE. This CDR3 is 13 amino acids long.

There are a few counts of this clonotype. The chain employs TRBV7-2 and TRBJ2-7, with D possibly TRBD1 on 5 matching bases. The CDR3 has 15 amino acids. V dropped 5 bases and J dropped 0 bases, with 14 bases sitting between them. Germline CDR1 SGHTA, CDR2 FQGNSA. The CDR3 sequence: CASSPSSTVSYEQYF. The DNA of the CDR3 is TGTGCCAGCAGCCCTTCTTCGACAGTCTCCTACGAGCAGTACTTC.

The table lists this clonotype with a few counts. The chain links TRBV28 to TRBJ2-3; the D gene is possibly TRBD2 (5 bases). Germline CDR1 and CDR2: MDHEN and SYDVKM. This CDR3 is built from 14 residues. V shed 10 bases and J shed 5 bases, with 19 bases lying between them. The DNA of the CDR3 is TGTGCCACCCAGCCGGGGTTTTTGGGAGATACGCAGTATTTT. Translating it yields CATQPGFLGDTQYF.

With respect to this clonotype: A read error may explain this, as a much larger clone is one base away. This rearrangement joins TRBV4-3 to TRBJ2-7; D call uncertain. This CDR3 comprises 12 residues. Germline V gene sequence: CDR1 LGHNA, CDR2 YSLEER. Between the trimmed V and J ends, which lost 1 base and 7 bases, there was a span of 8 bases. The CDR3 sequence is CASSQVGGEQYF. CDR3 nucleotide sequence: TGCGCCAGCAGCCAAGTAGGCGGTGAGCAGTACTTC.

The sample holds a few counts of this clonotype. The rearrangement joins TRBV6-1 to TRBJ1-2; 10 bases match TRBD1. With 5 bases clipped from V and 2 bases from J, the junction kept 5 bases outside the gene matches. The germline V gene encodes CDR1 MNHNS and CDR2 SASEGT. There are 15 residues in the CDR3. This CDR3 reads CASSRPGQGNYGYTF. CDR3 nucleotide sequence: TGTGCCAGCAGTAGACCGGGACAGGGGAACTATGGCTACACCTTC.

The J gene is TRBJ1-1, the V gene TRBV29-1, with 7 bases lining up with TRBD1. The CDR3 runs 12 residues. From germline, CDR1 is SQVTM and CDR2 ANQGSEA. Trimming removed 7 bases from V and 4 bases from J; junction bases left unmatched: 6. CDR3 protein: CSARRGSTEAFF. The CDR3 DNA is TGCAGCGCTCGCAGGGGGAGCACTGAAGCTTTCTTT.

J is TRBJ1-1 and V is TRBV28; a possible D gene is TRBD1 (5 bases). CDR1 and CDR2 from the germline V gene are MDHEN and SYDVKM. With 2 bases removed from V and 11 bases from J, the gap between germline ends came to 9 bases. There are 11 residues in the CDR3. Here the CDR3 reads CASSLMGTAFF. CDR3 nucleotides: TGTGCCAGCAGTTTAATGGGGACCGCTTTCTTT. Based on the CDR3 plus reference TRBV28 and TRBJ1-1, the full variable domain is DVKVTQSSRYLVKRTGEKVFLECVQDMDHENMFWYRQDPGLGLRLIYFSYDVKMKEKGDIPEGYSVSREKKERFSLILESASTNQTSMYLCASSLMGTAFFGQGTRLTVV.

This clonotype has a handful of counts. The chain links TRBV25-1 to TRBJ2-7; D may be TRBD2 (6 bases). Per germline, CDR1 MGHDK and CDR2 SYGVNS. This CDR3 comprises 14 residues. The V end lost 8 bases, the J end lost 4 bases, and 18 bases lay between the germline ends. CDR3 nucleotide sequence: TGTGCCAGCTCGATTGGGGGGAAGGGGTACGAGCAGTACTTC. The encoded protein is CASSIGGKGYEQYF.

This rearrangement joins TRBV20-1 to TRBJ2-4; D is possibly TRBD1 or TRBD2 (5 bases each). Trimming took off 3 bases at V and 6 bases at J, with 15 bases between the two ends. CDR1 DFQATT and CDR2 SNEGSKA come from the germline V gene (reference sequence). The CDR3 consists of 14 residues. In DNA, the CDR3 is TGCAGTGCTAGCGGACTGGGACGAGGAAACATTCAGTACTTC. Translated: CSASGLGRGNIQYF.

The chain has TRBV5-4 and TRBJ2-4; TRBD1 matches 8 bases. CDR3 length: 13 amino acids. Germline CDR1 and CDR2: SGHNT and YYREEE (reference sequence). V lost 3 bases, J lost 7 bases, and 3 bases stayed unmatched. The CDR3 DNA follows: TGTGCCAGCAGCTCGGACAGGGTGAACATTCAGTACTTC. Its protein product is CASSSDRVNIQYF.

This chain links TRBV20-1 with TRBJ2-7; D is unclear. CDR3 length: 11 residues. V dropped 1 base and J dropped 5 bases, with 6 bases sitting between them. Looked up from germline, CDR1 is DFQATT and CDR2 is SNEGSKA (reference sequence). The CDR3 here is CSARVGNEQYF. DNA for the CDR3: TGCAGTGCTAGAGTTGGGAACGAGCAGTACTTC.

This clonotype was seen more than once but under ten times. CDR3 DNA sequence: TGTGCCAGCACCGAGCCCAGGGGCGTATACAATGAGCAGTACTTC. It codes for CASTEPRGVYNEQYF. V usage is TRBV6-2 or TRBV6-3 and J usage is TRBJ2-7; tentative D call: TRBD1 (6 bases). The V end was cut by 7 bases, the J end by 7 bases, with 23 bases between. Germline-derived CDR1 and CDR2 are MNHEY and SVGEGT. The length of the CDR3 is 15 residues.

The chain is built from TRBV5-1 and TRBJ2-3; D remains unclear. The CDR3 runs to 14 residues. The germline gives CDR1 SGHRS, CDR2 YFSETQ. V lost 0 bases, J lost 6 bases, and 11 bases lay in between. The CDR3 here is CASSLGPSSDTQYF. The CDR3 DNA sequence: TGCGCCAGCAGCTTGGGACCCTCGTCGGATACGCAGTATTTT. The entire variable domain, with the rest obtained from reference TRBV5-1 and TRBJ2-3, is as follows: KAGVTQTPRYLIKTRGQQVTLSCSPISGHRSVSWYQQTPGQGLQFLFEYFSETQRNKGNFPGRFSGRQFSNSRSEMNVSTLELGDSALYLCASSLGPSSDTQYFGPGTRLTVL.

This clonotype was detected only a few times. The V call is TRBV9, the J call TRBJ2-7, with 8 nucleotides matching TRBD2. The J call may be incorrect, as the DNA end agrees better with TRBJ2-5. The CDR3 loop spans 15 amino acids. Germline CDR1 reads SGDLS; CDR2 reads YYNGEE. Here the CDR3 DNA reads TGTGCCAGCAGCGTATACGGACTAGCAGAGGAGACCCAGTACTTC. Its protein product is CASSVYGLAEETQYF.

Remarks on this clonotype: This may stem from a read error, because a much larger clone lies one nucleotide away. The V call is TRBV20-1, the J call TRBJ2-5, with D possibly matching TRBD2 (6 bases). The J call may be mistaken, given a closer DNA end match to TRBJ2-7. This CDR3 has 15 amino acids. Germline loops: CDR1 DFQATT, CDR2 SNEGSKA (reference sequence). This CDR3 reads CSATTGRAAGYEQYF. The CDR3 DNA reads TGCAGTGCCACGACGGGACGAGCGGCGGGATACGAGCAGTACTTC.

On this clonotype: The junction does not match germline at one end; this may be a read error. The chain employs TRBV6-2 or TRBV6-3 and TRBJ2-2, with D uncertain. Looked up from germline, CDR1 is MNHEY and CDR2 is SVGEGT. The CDR3 has 15 amino acids. The CDR3 coding sequence is TGTGCCAGCAATTACTGGACGACTGGGTCCGGGGAGCTGTTTTTT. This encodes CASNYWTTGSGELFF.